The 21 T cell receptor beta chains given below trace back to one sample, sequenced in a study of T-cell reconstitution after alpha-beta-depleted transplantation in children. The TCRbeta library incorporated unique molecular identifiers. TCRdb re-analysed the PCR reads in MiXCR, keeping a single row per CDR3 protein. In the table there are fewer than 250,000 distinct CDR3 sequences, more than 15% of which are singletons. Sample: PBMCs, mostly from graft donor cells, taken 360 days after TCRalphabeta/CD19-depleted stem cell transplant. The receptors come from a male patient aged 2-10 years who had a stem cell transplant for acute lymphoblastic leukemia, so the T cells may come from the graft donor.

The chain's CDR3 is CASSQDWGDNQPQHF. CDR3 nucleotide sequence: TGCGCCAGCAGCCAAGATTGGGGGGACAATCAGCCCCAGCATTTT. This chain joins TRBV4-1 and TRBJ1-5; maybe TRBD1 (5 bases). Trimming cost V 0 bases and J 3 bases, with 9 bases left between them. The CDR3 spans 15 residues. Germline CDR1 MGHRA, CDR2 YSYEKL.

This clonotype has just a few counts. This rearrangement joins TRBV27 to TRBJ2-5, with D possibly matching TRBD2 (5 bases). With 4 bases removed from V and 1 base from J, the gap between germline ends came to 13 bases. The CDR3 has 15 residues. The germline gives CDR1 MNHEY, CDR2 SMNVEV (reference sequence). CDR3 in amino acids: CASSSRTFPQETQYF. The CDR3 nucleotides are TGTGCCAGCAGTTCCCGGACTTTTCCCCAAGAGACCCAGTACTTC.

This clonotype was found a few times. The CDR3 DNA follows: TGTGCCAGCAGCTTAGGCGGGCTTAATGAAAAACTGTTTTTT. This sequence encodes CASSLGGLNEKLFF. The rearrangement joins TRBV7-2 to TRBJ1-4; D gene unclear. In germline, CDR1 is SGHTA, CDR2 FQGNSA. V was cut by 1 base and J by 4 bases, with 7 bases left in between. This CDR3 is built from 14 residues.

This clonotype turned up a few times. The V gene is TRBV20-1, the J gene TRBJ2-5, with 8 bases fitting TRBD2. V shed 1 base and J 5 bases; nucleotides not matched to a gene: 15. The CDR3 contains 17 residues. Per germline, CDR1 DFQATT and CDR2 SNEGSKA (reference sequence). The CDR3: CSARVPGRGGLGETQYF. CDR3 in DNA: TGCAGTGCTAGAGTCCCGGGACGGGGGGGCCTGGGGGAGACCCAGTACTTC.

The V and J genes are TRBV6-5 and TRBJ2-3; 8 bases are shared with TRBD1. The CDR3 is 18 amino acids. The germline CDR1 and CDR2 sequences are MNHEY and SVGAGI. V shed 2 bases, J shed 2 bases, and the junction held 12 bases outside the gene matches. The CDR3 spells CASSYSLAAGGNTDTQYF. For the CDR3, the DNA is TGTGCCAGCAGTTACAGTCTTGCGGCAGGGGGCAACACAGATACGCAGTATTTT.

The rearrangement uses TRBV28 and TRBJ1-1; D unresolved. This CDR3 is 14 amino acids long. V was clipped by 5 bases and J by 1 base, with 11 bases between them. From germline, CDR1 is MDHEN and CDR2 SYDVKM. CDR3 in DNA: TGTGCCAGCAGTCCAGATGTGGAGAACACTGAAGCTTTCTTT. Protein sequence: CASSPDVENTEAFF. The full variable domain, its missing parts supplied by reference TRBV28 and TRBJ1-1, is DVKVTQSSRYLVKRTGEKVFLECVQDMDHENMFWYRQDPGLGLRLIYFSYDVKMKEKGDIPEGYSVSREKKERFSLILESASTNQTSMYLCASSPDVENTEAFFGQGTRLTVV.

The chain uses TRBV9 and TRBJ2-1; TRBD2 matches at 8 bases. After removal of 2 bases from V and 4 bases from J, the junction contained 5 bases not matched to a gene. Germline-derived CDR1 and CDR2 are SGDLS and YYNGEE. The CDR3 length is 15 residues. The DNA for the CDR3 is TGTGCCAGCAGCGTGTCAACGGGGGGGTACAATGAGCAGTTCTTC. It is translated as CASSVSTGGYNEQFF.

This clonotype was observed a handful of times. The V call is TRBV5-1, the J call TRBJ1-4; D unclear. CDR1 is SGHRS and CDR2 is YFSETQ in the germline V gene. This CDR3 is built from 16 residues. V was cut by 4 bases and J by 8 bases, with 21 bases left in between. This CDR3 reads CASSAHVGRLREKLFF. The CDR3 coding sequence is TGCGCCAGCAGCGCGCACGTCGGCAGGCTGAGGGAAAAACTGTTTTTT.

This clonotype was detected only a few times. This chain uses TRBV20-1 with TRBJ2-1; 9 bases agree with TRBD2. The ends lost 2 bases at V and 8 bases at J; junction bases unmatched: 7. Per germline, CDR1 DFQATT and CDR2 SNEGSKA (reference sequence). CDR3 length equals 14 residues. CDR3 bases: TGCAGTGCTAGATGGGCGGGGGGGCTCTATGAGCAGTTCTTC. Its translation: CSARWAGGLYEQFF.

This clonotype has only a few counts. The CDR3 region is CAISPGTSLTREQFF. CDR3 nucleotide sequence: TGTGCCATCAGCCCCGGGACTAGTCTTACAAGGGAGCAGTTCTTC. This chain uses TRBV10-3 with TRBJ2-1, with TRBD2 matching over 8 bases. The V gene end was trimmed by 6 bases and the J gene end by 10 bases; junction bases not matched to a gene: 14. CDR1 is ENHRY, CDR2 SYGVKD, per germline. This CDR3 is built from 15 residues.

This chain connects TRBV20-1 to TRBJ1-2; 7 bases align to TRBD1. The length of the CDR3 is 13 residues. J gave up 6 bases and V 3 bases, and 7 bases lay outside the gene matches. Germline values: CDR1 DFQATT, CDR2 SNEGSKA (reference sequence). This CDR3 is CSASDTGANGYTF. DNA for the CDR3: TGCAGTGCTAGCGATACAGGGGCCAATGGCTACACCTTC.

The V gene is TRBV6-1, the J gene TRBJ2-2, with D hard to call. With 6 bases removed from V and 5 bases from J, the gap between germline ends came to 19 bases. CDR1 is MNHNS and CDR2 is SASEGT in the germline V gene. The CDR3 runs to 16 residues. CDR3 sequence reads: CASSPPSGAGTGELFF. The CDR3 DNA is TGTGCCAGCAGCCCCCCCTCAGGAGCCGGAACCGGGGAGCTGTTTTTT.

The chain is built from TRBV10-3 and TRBJ2-7; weak D call: TRBD1 (6 bases). Germline V gene data show CDR1 as ENHRY and CDR2 as SYGVKD. The germline V and J ends were trimmed by 4 bases and 0 bases, with 10 bases remaining between them. CDR3 length: 14 residues. CDR3 nucleotides: TGTGCCATCAGTGCGCAGGGACACTCCTACGAGCAGTACTTC. It encodes CAISAQGHSYEQYF.

J is TRBJ2-7 and V is TRBV6-5, with 14 bases aligning to TRBD2. The CDR3 runs to 17 residues. Trimming removed 3 bases from V and 4 bases from J; junction bases left unmatched: 8. Per the germline V gene, CDR1 is MNHEY and CDR2 is SVGAGI. The CDR3 DNA sequence: TGTGCCAGCAGTTATGGGCCGGGACTAGCGGGGGCATACGAGCAGTACTTC. It codes for CASSYGPGLAGAYEQYF.

The chain is built from TRBV28 and TRBJ2-7; TRBD1 agrees at 10 bases. The CDR3 is 16 residues long. V lost 5 bases to trimming and J lost 5 bases; unmatched junction nucleotides: 12. Per the germline V gene, CDR1 is MDHEN and CDR2 is SYDVKM. The CDR3 reads CASSPRRTGGSHEQYF. The CDR3 region has the DNA TGTGCCAGCAGTCCCCGTCGGACAGGGGGTTCCCACGAGCAGTACTTC. Filled out from reference TRBV28 and TRBJ2-7, the complete variable domain reads DVKVTQSSRYLVKRTGEKVFLECVQDMDHENMFWYRQDPGLGLRLIYFSYDVKMKEKGDIPEGYSVSREKKERFSLILESASTNQTSMYLCASSPRRTGGSHEQYFGPGTRLTVT.

The gene calls are TRBV7-6 and TRBJ2-5, with 9 bases lining up with TRBD1. CDR3 length: 16 residues. Germline assignment: CDR1 SGHVS and CDR2 FNYEAQ. Trimming took 4 bases from V and 0 from J; bases not matched to a gene: 6. CDR3 sequence (DNA): TGTGCCAGCAGCTCCCGACAGGGGGTGTACCAAGAGACCCAGTACTTC. Translation gives CASSSRQGVYQETQYF. Full variable domain (rest looked up from reference TRBV7-6 and TRBJ2-5): GAGVSQSPRYKVTKRGQDVALRCDPISGHVSLYWYRQALGQGPEFLTYFNYEAQQDKSGLPNDRFSAERPEGSISTLTIQRTEQRDSAMYRCASSSRQGVYQETQYFGPGTRLLVL.

This clonotype has a count of ten or more. This chain uses TRBV5-6 with TRBJ1-1, with D unclear. V lost 4 bases to trimming and J lost 0 bases, with 7 bases between them. Germline-derived CDR1 and CDR2 are SGHDT and YYEEEE. The CDR3 is made up of 13 amino acids. The CDR3 spells CASSPTLNTEAFF. The CDR3 bases are TGTGCCAGCAGCCCAACATTGAACACTGAAGCTTTCTTT.

The chain carries TRBV20-1 and TRBJ2-3; D is unclear. The length of the CDR3 is 16 residues. V lost 4 bases to trimming and J lost 0 bases, with 17 bases between them. Germline V gene sequence: CDR1 DFQATT, CDR2 SNEGSKA (reference sequence). In DNA, the CDR3 is TGCAGTGCTATTCCTCTTGTGTCAACTAGCACAGATACGCAGTATTTT. The encoded protein is CSAIPLVSTSTDTQYF.

Many counts were recorded for this clonotype. The rearrangement uses TRBV10-3 and TRBJ2-5; D call uncertain. Per germline, CDR1 ENHRY and CDR2 SYGVKD. V was cut by 11 bases and J by 3 bases, with 10 bases left in between. This CDR3 has 11 residues. The CDR3 loop is CAAKGEETQYF. The CDR3 bases are TGTGCCGCCAAGGGCGAAGAGACCCAGTACTTC.

This clonotype has a count of ten or more. The chain is built from TRBV4-3 and TRBJ1-1; a weak D match, TRBD1 (5 bases). Germline V gives CDR1 LGHNA, CDR2 YSLEER. The CDR3 consists of 14 residues. The V gene lost 0 bases and the J gene lost 3 bases, with 8 bases spanning the gap. The DNA of the CDR3 is TGCGCCAGCAGCCAAGATTTAGGGGACACTGAAGCTTTCTTT. Amino acid sequence: CASSQDLGDTEAFF.

V usage is TRBV20-1 and J usage is TRBJ2-1; the D gene is possibly TRBD2 (8 bases). Per the germline V gene, CDR1 is DFQATT and CDR2 is SNEGSKA (reference sequence). The V and J ends lost 6 bases and 9 bases respectively, with 33 bases between them. The length of the CDR3 is 18 residues. CDR3 protein: CSADNRGGQIPAFGEQFF. CDR3 sequence (DNA): TGCAGTGCAGACAACCGGGGGGGACAGATCCCTGCTTTTGGTGAGCAGTTCTTC.